This T cell receptor beta chain is from a study of T cell responses to AZD1222 COVID-19 vaccine. Background on the study: Some second doses came at about 4 weeks and others at about 12 weeks; these were pooled.

The CDR3 extends over 13 amino acids. Germline CDR1 and CDR2: MNHEY and SVGEGT. V was clipped by 4 bases and J by 5 bases, with 9 bases between them. Some clones are missing from TCRdb's copy, which holds only in-frame ones; the method was immunoSEQ multiplex PCR. The table includes some 120,000 clones, more than 80% detected once. Study-wide findings and caveats: Repertoires were obtained only post-peak T cell response.

For this clone: As yet, its antigen is unknown.

The chain links TRBV6-2 or TRBV6-3 to TRBJ1-5; TRBD1 is a possible D gene (5 bases). The origin of this receptor is an adult in good health. The sequenced sample was peripheral blood, obtained on day 0 of AZD1222 vaccination. CDR3 amino acids: CASSWDRDQPQHF. DNA for the CDR3: TGTGCCAGCAGTTGGGACCGGGATCAGCCCCAGCATTTT.